Following are 23 T cell receptor beta chains from one sample sequenced in a study of OX40 agonist ivuxolimab in advanced cancers. This table comes from immunoSEQ multiplex PCR, and its TCRdb copy is limited to in-frame clones, with some not included. Of 45,000 to 65,000 clones in the sample, roughly 90% are singletons; the top ten hold approximately 8.3%. The specimen was CD4+ or CD8+ T cells sorted from blood, collected in a trial of the OX40 agonist ivuxolimab. The receptors shown here come from an adult with an advanced solid tumor such as melanoma, head and neck, liver or kidney cancer.

This chain links TRBV28 with TRBJ1-1; 9 bases map to TRBD1. CDR1 is MDHEN, CDR2 SYDVKM, per germline. Trimming cost V 4 bases and J 9 bases; bases outside gene matches: 9. This CDR3 is built from 14 residues. CDR3 sequence (DNA): TGTGCCAGCAGTTCCCCCGGGACAGGGTCTCAAGCTTTCTTT. It specifies CASSSPGTGSQAFF. The variable domain in full, with the rest retrieved from reference TRBV28 and TRBJ1-1, is DVKVTQSSRYLVKRTGEKVFLECVQDMDHENMFWYRQDPGLGLRLIYFSYDVKMKEKGDIPEGYSVSREKKERFSLILESASTNQTSMYLCASSSPGTGSQAFFGQGTRLTVV.

This chain links TRBV27 with TRBJ2-1; D gene unclear. Germline V gene sequence: CDR1 MNHEY, CDR2 SMNVEV (reference sequence). The CDR3 length is 12 residues. Trimming stripped 5 bases from V and 1 base from J, with 3 bases between. As DNA, the CDR3 is TGTGCCAGCAGTGCGTCCTACAATGAGCAGTTCTTC. It yields the protein CASSASYNEQFF.

J is TRBJ2-3 and V is TRBV7-9, with D perhaps matching TRBD1 or TRBD2 (5 bases each). The V gene's germline CDR1 is SEHNR and CDR2 FQNEAQ (reference sequence). V lost 5 bases and J 5 bases, leaving 23 bases between the germline ends. The CDR3 length is 17 residues. As DNA, the CDR3 is TGTGCCAGCAGCAATAGGGGACGTTCTTGGTTAGAAGATACGCAGTATTTT. This encodes CASSNRGRSWLEDTQYF.

The genes are TRBV27 and TRBJ2-7, with 7 bases matching TRBD1. V trimming: 2 bases; J trimming: 4 bases; junction bases outside the gene matches: 5. This CDR3 is built from 14 residues. Germline values: CDR1 MNHEY, CDR2 SMNVEV (reference sequence). For the CDR3, the DNA is TGTGCCAGCAGTTTACTTGACAGGGTTTACGAGCAGTACTTC. As protein: CASSLLDRVYEQYF.

The chain combines TRBV5-6 with TRBJ2-7; possible D gene TRBD2, 5 bases. The germline CDR1 and CDR2 sequences are SGHDT and YYEEEE. This CDR3 spans 14 amino acids. V was pared by 6 bases and J by 3 bases, with 16 bases between. CDR3 coding DNA: TGTGCCAGCACCACGGGGAGTCTGGGCTACGAGCAGTACTTC. Its protein product is CASTTGSLGYEQYF.

The rearrangement links TRBV9 to TRBJ2-6; D remains ambiguous. This CDR3 is 11 amino acids long. V was clipped by 7 bases and J by 16 bases, with 15 bases between them. The germline V gene encodes CDR1 SGDLS and CDR2 YYNGEE. CDR3 in DNA: TGTGCCAGCGGTTCTACAGCGCCTCTGACTTTC. Protein sequence: CASGSTAPLTF. Supplemented by reference TRBV9 and TRBJ2-6, the full variable domain reads DSGVTQTPKHLITATGQRVTLRCSPRSGDLSVYWYQQSLDQGLQFLIQYYNGEERAKGNILERFSAQQFPDLHSELNLSSLELGDSALYFCASGSTAPLTFGAGSRLTVL.

The chain combines TRBV19 with TRBJ1-2; maybe TRBD1 (6 bases). Between the trimmed V and J ends, which lost 4 bases and 4 bases, there was a span of 13 bases. This CDR3 is 14 amino acids long. CDR1 is LNHDA, CDR2 SQIVND, per germline (reference sequence). The CDR3 is CASSSTGFAYGYTF. In DNA form, the CDR3 reads TGTGCCAGTAGTAGCACAGGGTTTGCCTATGGCTACACCTTC.

In DNA, the CDR3 is TGTGCCAGCAGCCAAGAGCCGCGCCTTGAGCAGTTCTTC. It translates to CASSQEPRLEQFF. The chain employs TRBV14 and TRBJ2-1; no firm D call. The CDR3 has 13 residues. V was pared by 0 bases and J by 9 bases, with 9 bases between. The V gene's germline CDR1 is SGHDN and CDR2 FVKESK.

This chain joins TRBV5-5 and TRBJ2-7, with 11 bases identical to TRBD1. The CDR3 is 16 residues long. The ends lost 4 bases at V and 5 bases at J; junction bases unmatched: 11. Germline loops: CDR1 SGHKS, CDR2 YYEKEE (reference sequence). As DNA, the CDR3 is TGTGCCAGCAGCCCAGGACAGGGGGCAGGACTAGACGAGCAGTACTTC. The encoded protein is CASSPGQGAGLDEQYF.

The V call is TRBV27, the J call TRBJ2-6; D is ambiguous. The length of the CDR3 is 14 residues. The V end was cut by 2 bases, the J end by 4 bases, with 6 bases between. Germline CDR1 and CDR2: MNHEY and SMNVEV (reference sequence). The chain's CDR3 is CASSLTPGANVLTF. The DNA for the CDR3 is TGTGCCAGCAGTTTAACGCCAGGGGCCAACGTCCTGACTTTC.

The chain has TRBV7-9 and TRBJ2-2; 11 bases match TRBD2. The length of the CDR3 is 15 residues. The germline CDR1 and CDR2 sequences are SEHNR and FQNEAQ (reference sequence). J gave up 7 bases and V 5 bases, and 6 bases lay outside the gene matches. CDR3 sequence (DNA): TGTGCCAGCAGCCTGGGACTAGCGGAGAACGGGGAGCTGTTTTTT. It translates to CASSLGLAENGELFF.

The chain carries TRBV27 and TRBJ1-4; D is possibly TRBD1 (5 bases). Deletions cut 4 bases from V and 6 bases from J, with 9 bases between. CDR3 size: 13 residues. The germline gives CDR1 MNHEY, CDR2 SMNVEV (reference sequence). CDR3 protein: CASSSPGDEKLFF. The CDR3 DNA reads TGTGCCAGCAGTTCTCCGGGGGATGAAAAACTGTTTTTT.

The V and J genes are TRBV25-1 and TRBJ2-1, with TRBD2 as a possible D gene (5 bases). Germline V gene lookup returns CDR1 MGHDK and CDR2 SYGVNS. V shed 2 bases and J shed 7 bases, with 15 bases lying between them. This CDR3 region has 15 residues. CDR3 sequence: CASSEKRTLENEQFF. CDR3 bases: TGTGCCAGCAGTGAAAAGAGGACTCTAGAGAATGAGCAGTTCTTC.

V usage is TRBV4-3 and J usage is TRBJ1-4, with D possibly TRBD1 on 5 matching bases. Between the trimmed V and J ends, which lost 1 base and 8 bases, there was a span of 5 bases. CDR1 LGHNA and CDR2 YSLEER come from the germline V gene. This CDR3 spans 12 amino acids. CDR3: CASSQGDEKLFF. CDR3 sequence (DNA): TGCGCCAGCAGCCAAGGGGACGAAAAACTGTTTTTT.

This chain links TRBV27 with TRBJ2-7; possibly TRBD1 for D (5 bases). V lost 5 bases, J lost 1 base, and 15 bases lay in between. Germline V gives CDR1 MNHEY, CDR2 SMNVEV (reference sequence). The CDR3 runs 15 residues. CDR3 nucleotides: TGTGCCAGCAGTGGACACAGGTTCGGGTCCTACGAGCAGTACTTC. This gives the protein CASSGHRFGSYEQYF.

In this sample, this clone turned up once. J is TRBJ2-7 and V is TRBV28; perhaps TRBD1 as D (5 bases). Trimming removed 3 bases at V and 5 bases at J, with 14 bases between. The CDR3 runs to 14 residues. Germline CDR1 reads MDHEN; CDR2 reads SYDVKM. This chain's CDR3 is CASSLGWGGDEQYF. The CDR3 bases are TGTGCCAGCAGTTTGGGCTGGGGCGGCGACGAGCAGTACTTC.

This clone was seen once. This chain joins TRBV13 and TRBJ2-1; possible D gene TRBD1, 6 bases. The CDR3 length is 15 residues. V shed 5 bases and J shed 4 bases, with 15 bases lying between them. Germline CDR1 PRHDT, CDR2 FYEKMQ (reference sequence). The DNA for the CDR3 is TGTGCCAGCAGCCCCCCCAGGGGCCCTTACAATGAGCAGTTCTTC. Translating it yields CASSPPRGPYNEQFF.

This chain joins TRBV7-9 and TRBJ1-2; D ambiguous. This CDR3 spans 17 amino acids. With 1 base removed from V and 2 bases from J, the gap between germline ends came to 17 bases. CDR1 and CDR2 from the germline V gene are SEHNR and FQNEAQ (reference sequence). This CDR3 reads CASSLGENRASNYGYTF. The CDR3 DNA sequence: TGTGCCAGCAGCTTAGGGGAGAACAGAGCGTCGAACTATGGCTACACCTTC.

The chain couples TRBV19 to TRBJ1-1, with 8 positions matching TRBD1. The CDR3 runs to 16 residues. Germline CDR1 LNHDA, CDR2 SQIVND (reference sequence). Trimming at V came to 4 bases and at J to 1 base, leaving 8 bases not matched to a gene. The CDR3 DNA reads TGTGCCAGTAGTACTGCGACAGGGGAGTGGAACACTGAAGCTTTCTTT. Protein product: CASSTATGEWNTEAFF.

This clone has only one observation. The rearrangement links TRBV5-6 to TRBJ1-1; possibly TRBD1 for D (6 bases). The CDR3 is 15 amino acids. The germline V and J ends were trimmed by 5 bases and 3 bases, with 17 bases remaining between them. CDR1 SGHDT and CDR2 YYEEEE come from the germline V gene. CDR3 sequence (DNA): TGTGCCAGCAGGCAGGGACACGGGAAGGACACTGAAGCTTTCTTT. It translates to CASRQGHGKDTEAFF. The full variable domain, its missing parts supplied by reference TRBV5-6 and TRBJ1-1, is DAGVTQSPTHLIKTRGQQVTLRCSPKSGHDTVSWYQQALGQGPQFIFQYYEEEERQRGNFPDRFSGHQFPNYSSELNVNALLLGDSALYLCASRQGHGKDTEAFFGQGTRLTVV.

The chain joins TRBV7-9 to TRBJ1-4, with D possibly TRBD1 on 6 matching bases. V lost 5 bases and J 8 bases, leaving 24 bases between the germline ends. There are 17 residues in the CDR3. Germline assignment: CDR1 SEHNR and CDR2 FQNEAQ (reference sequence). In nucleotides, the CDR3 is TGTGCCAGCAGCCCTAGGACCCCAGGGGCTTCGAACGAAAAACTGTTTTTT. Residues: CASSPRTPGASNEKLFF.

The V and J genes are TRBV4-3 and TRBJ2-1; no definite D call. V dropped 1 base and J dropped 7 bases, with 11 bases sitting between them. CDR3 size: 14 residues. Germline V gene data show CDR1 as LGHNA and CDR2 as YSLEER. CDR3 DNA sequence: TGCGCCAGCAGCCAAGCGGGTCGAGTTAATGAGCAGTTCTTC. It yields the protein CASSQAGRVNEQFF.

This chain links TRBV7-2 with TRBJ2-5; D gene unclear. CDR3 length: 13 residues. In germline, CDR1 is SGHTA, CDR2 FQGNSA. Between the trimmed V and J ends, which lost 7 bases and 2 bases, there was a span of 11 bases. The CDR3 is CASTPDNQETQYF. The CDR3 DNA is TGTGCCAGCACCCCCGACAATCAAGAGACCCAGTACTTC.